Following are 25 T cell receptor beta chains from one sample sequenced in a study of T cells after yellow fever vaccination. One entry per CDR3 protein results from TCRdb running MiXCR on the 5' RACE reads. The sample yields some 600,000 distinct CDR3 sequences, around a sixth seen once. The source was PBMCs, collected about 5 days after the first yellow fever vaccination. The receptors come from a man younger than 30 who received the YFV17D yellow fever vaccine.

This rearrangement joins TRBV4-1 to TRBJ2-3; D not resolved. Germline V gene sequence: CDR1 MGHRA, CDR2 YSYEKL. V was clipped by 2 bases and J by 1 base, with 7 bases between them. CDR3 length: 14 amino acids. DNA of the CDR3: TGCGCCAGCAGCCAATTTCCCGGCACAGATACGCAGTATTTT. Its translation: CASSQFPGTDTQYF.

This clonotype was seen repeatedly, ten times or more. V and J are TRBV7-2 and TRBJ2-1; D gene unclear. The CDR3 length is 12 residues. The V gene lost 8 bases and the J gene lost 5 bases, with 10 bases spanning the gap. Looked up from germline, CDR1 is SGHTA and CDR2 is FQGNSA. The CDR3 region is CASRRTHNEQFF. CDR3 DNA: TGTGCCAGCCGTCGGACCCACAATGAGCAGTTCTTC. The full variable domain, with the rest looked up from reference TRBV7-2 and TRBJ2-1, is GAGVSQSPSNKVTEKGKDVELRCDPISGHTALYWYRQSLGQGLEFLIYFQGNSAPDKSGLPSDRFSAERTGGSVSTLTIQRTQQEDSAVYLCASRRTHNEQFFGPGTRLTVL.

There are a few counts of this clonotype. The chain is built from TRBV2 and TRBJ2-5; D gene unclear. The CDR3 runs 13 residues. Trimming took 7 bases from V and 1 from J, leaving 10 bases between them. Germline values: CDR1 SNHLY, CDR2 FYNNEI. The CDR3 is CASNPWPQETQYF. The CDR3 DNA follows: TGTGCCAGCAATCCGTGGCCCCAAGAGACCCAGTACTTC.

The chain recombines TRBV11-1 with TRBJ1-4, with TRBD1 matching over 12 bases. The V and J ends lost 5 bases and 4 bases, in that order; junction bases with no gene match: 11. The germline V gene encodes CDR1 SGHAT and CDR2 FQDESV (reference sequence). The CDR3 extends over 18 amino acids. CDR3 coding DNA: TGTGCCAGCAGCCGCCCCGGGACAGGGGGCGGTGGTAATGAAAAACTGTTTTTT. This codes for CASSRPGTGGGGNEKLFF. The complete variable domain, with remaining parts taken from reference TRBV11-1 and TRBJ1-4, reads EAEVAQSPRYKITEKSQAVAFWCDPISGHATLYWYRQILGQGPELLVQFQDESVVDDSQLPKDRFSAERLKGVDSTLKIQPAELGDSAMYLCASSRPGTGGGGNEKLFFGSGTQLSVL.

This sequence joins TRBV20-1 and TRBJ2-2; no clear D. The CDR3 is 15 residues long. CDR1 and CDR2 from the germline V gene are DFQATT and SNEGSKA (reference sequence). V gave up 0 bases and J gave up 2 bases, with 10 bases separating them. This CDR3 is CSARDLSSNTGELFF. DNA for the CDR3: TGCAGTGCTAGAGATCTGAGCTCAAACACCGGGGAGCTGTTTTTT.

The chain links TRBV4-3 to TRBJ2-1, with 8 bases matching TRBD1. The CDR3 has 15 amino acids. With V trimmed by 3 bases and J by 6 bases, 7 bases remained unmatched. From germline, CDR1 is LGHNA and CDR2 YSLEER. CDR3 sequence: CASSQYRDRINEQFF. CDR3 sequence (DNA): TGCGCCAGCAGCCAGTACCGGGACAGGATCAATGAGCAGTTCTTC.

This clonotype was seen at least ten times. The CDR3 region has the DNA TGTGCCAGCAGCCCCAGGCTGGGGGAGACCCAGTACTTC. Amino acid sequence: CASSPRLGETQYF. The rearrangement uses TRBV9 and TRBJ2-5; no definite D call. Germline V gene lookup returns CDR1 SGDLS and CDR2 YYNGEE. The ends were cut back, 4 bases at V and 5 bases at J, with 12 bases in the middle. This CDR3 region has 13 residues.

The chain has TRBV4-2 and TRBJ2-7, with D unclear. The CDR3 has 15 residues. The germline V gene has CDR1 LGHNA and CDR2 YNFKEQ. Trimming took 1 base from V and 0 from J, leaving 10 bases between them. CDR3 coding DNA: TGTGCCAGCAGCCAAGCTGGGCGGAGCTCCTACGAGCAGTACTTC. It encodes CASSQAGRSSYEQYF.

This clonotype was counted a few times. V is TRBV6-4 and J is TRBJ2-7; D assignment may be TRBD1 or TRBD2 (6 bases each). Germline CDR1 reads MRHNA; CDR2 reads SNTAGT. Trimming removed 6 bases at V and 5 bases at J, with 20 bases between. This CDR3 comprises 15 residues. The CDR3 nucleotides read TGTGCCAGCAGGGACCGGGGGCGAACTAAAGACGAGCAGTACGTC. It is translated as CASRDRGRTKDEQYV.

This clonotype was seen more than once but under ten times. The CDR3 nucleotides are TGTGCCAGCAGCCAACCGAGCGGGGGGTACCAAGAGACCCAGTACTTC. It encodes CASSQPSGGYQETQYF. This sequence joins TRBV4-2 and TRBJ2-5, with 9 bases matching TRBD2. There are 16 residues in the CDR3. Trimming removed 2 bases from V and 0 bases from J; junction bases left unmatched: 4. Germline V gene lookup returns CDR1 LGHNA and CDR2 YNFKEQ.

The chain uses TRBV27 and TRBJ2-3; 8 positions agree with TRBD2. Germline CDR1 and CDR2: MNHEY and SMNVEV (reference sequence). The CDR3 runs 16 residues. V was pared by 0 bases and J by 2 bases, with 4 bases of the junction left unmatched. DNA for the CDR3: TGTGCCAGCAGTTTATCTCGGGGGGGCTCCACAGATACGCAGTATTTT. Translated, it gives CASSLSRGGSTDTQYF.

Many counts were recorded for this clonotype. CDR3 sequence reads: CASSWGPYRQGENPPQYGYTF. The CDR3 coding sequence is TGTGCCAGCAGTTGGGGCCCCTACCGACAGGGCGAAAATCCTCCCCAATATGGCTACACCTTC. The chain couples TRBV12-3 or TRBV12-4 to TRBJ1-2; 7 bases are shared with TRBD1. This CDR3 has 21 residues. V shed 4 bases, J shed 5 bases, and the junction held 28 bases outside the gene matches.

A few counts support this clonotype. The V gene is TRBV3-1, the J gene TRBJ1-1; D remains unclear. V was cut by 1 base and J by 2 bases, with 5 bases left in between. The CDR3 has 13 amino acids. From germline, CDR1 is LGHDT and CDR2 YNNKEL (reference sequence). The CDR3, as DNA: TGTGCCAGCAGCCAAGCTAGTAACACTGAAGCTTTCTTT. Translation gives CASSQASNTEAFF.

This rearrangement joins TRBV20-1 to TRBJ1-1, with D uncertain. The germline V gene has CDR1 DFQATT and CDR2 SNEGSKA (reference sequence). CDR3 length: 14 residues. V was trimmed by 4 bases and J by 1 base, leaving 13 bases between them. The CDR3 reads CSAKHPEGNTEAFF. DNA for the CDR3: TGCAGTGCTAAACACCCCGAGGGGAACACTGAAGCTTTCTTT.

The DNA for the CDR3 is TGTGCCAGCAGCGGTGCAAACGGCTACACAGATACGCAGTATTTT. It encodes CASSGANGYTDTQYF. The V gene is TRBV7-9, the J gene TRBJ2-3; D is unresolved. The germline V and J ends were trimmed by 5 bases and 2 bases, with 14 bases remaining between them. This CDR3 spans 15 amino acids. Germline V lookup: CDR1 SEHNR, CDR2 FQNEAQ (reference sequence).

Ten or more counts support this clonotype. The rearrangement links TRBV7-2 to TRBJ2-7; D possibly matches TRBD1 or TRBD2 (6 bases each). This CDR3 contains 14 residues. V was pared by 5 bases and J by 1 base, with 12 bases between. Germline assignment: CDR1 SGHTA and CDR2 FQGNSA. The CDR3 sequence is CASSPGATSYEQYF. DNA for the CDR3: TGTGCCAGCAGCCCGGGGGCCACGTCCTACGAGCAGTACTTC. Combining the CDR3 with reference TRBV7-2 and TRBJ2-7 gives the whole variable domain GAGVSQSPSNKVTEKGKDVELRCDPISGHTALYWYRQSLGQGLEFLIYFQGNSAPDKSGLPSDRFSAERTGGSVSTLTIQRTQQEDSAVYLCASSPGATSYEQYFGPGTRLTVT.

The V and J genes are TRBV24-1 and TRBJ1-5; no clear D. Germline V CDR1 and CDR2: KGHDR, SFDVKD. The length of the CDR3 is 15 residues. Trimming removed 4 bases at V and 3 bases at J, with 12 bases between. CDR3 protein: CATSDNGRNNQPQHF. The CDR3 region has the DNA TGTGCCACCAGTGACAATGGACGCAACAATCAGCCCCAGCATTTT.

The CDR3 region is CASSISHQETQYF. CDR3 nucleotide sequence: TGTGCCAGTAGTATAAGCCACCAAGAGACCCAGTACTTC. The genes are TRBV19 and TRBJ2-5, with D uncertain. Trimming took 2 bases from V and 0 from J, leaving 4 bases between them. Germline V lookup: CDR1 LNHDA, CDR2 SQIVND (reference sequence). The CDR3 sequence is 13 residues long.

Turning to this clonotype: The missing conserved phenylalanine or tryptophan at the end of this CDR3 makes a read error likely. This chain links TRBV12-3 or TRBV12-4 with TRBJ1-2; D is ambiguous. The CDR3 length is 15 residues. V shed 5 bases and J shed 2 bases, with 15 bases lying between them. CDR3 amino acids: CASSRYDTLNYGYTL. The DNA for the CDR3 is TGTGCCAGCAGTCGTTACGACACCCTAAACTATGGCTACACCCTC.

The V gene is TRBV12-3 or TRBV12-4, the J gene TRBJ1-4; D may be TRBD1 (5 bases). The CDR3 consists of 15 residues. V was shortened by 5 bases and J by 6 bases, with 16 bases between the two germline ends. The CDR3 is CASSPGTEFYEKLFF. The CDR3 coding sequence is TGTGCCAGCAGTCCCGGGACGGAATTCTATGAAAAACTGTTTTTT.

This clonotype was observed a handful of times. The chain joins TRBV7-2 to TRBJ2-1; D is ambiguous. V was shortened by 5 bases and J by 9 bases, with 17 bases between the two germline ends. This CDR3 has 14 residues. Germline values: CDR1 SGHTA, CDR2 FQGNSA. The DNA for the CDR3 is TGTGCCAGCAGCCGAGACCCACAAGACGGTGAGCAGTTCTTC. This sequence encodes CASSRDPQDGEQFF.

The gene calls are TRBV20-1 and TRBJ2-1; 11 bases are shared with TRBD1. J gave up 4 bases and V 3 bases, and 5 bases lay outside the gene matches. The germline V gene encodes CDR1 DFQATT and CDR2 SNEGSKA (reference sequence). The CDR3 extends over 15 amino acids. CDR3 loop: CSASLGQGGYNEQFF. CDR3 sequence (DNA): TGCAGTGCTAGTTTGGGACAGGGGGGGTACAATGAGCAGTTCTTC.

The chain joins TRBV7-3 to TRBJ2-2; D possibly corresponds to TRBD2 (6 bases). CDR1 and CDR2 from the germline V gene are SGHTA and FQGTGA. The CDR3 sequence is 15 residues long. V gave up 1 base and J gave up 3 bases, with 9 bases separating them. This CDR3 is CASSLNPGDTGELFF. The DNA of the CDR3 is TGTGCCAGCAGCTTAAATCCGGGGGACACCGGGGAGCTGTTTTTT.

This clonotype was counted only a few times. This sequence joins TRBV7-9 and TRBJ2-5; D is possibly TRBD1 (6 bases). Trimming stripped 1 base from V and 1 base from J, with 13 bases between. Per germline, CDR1 SEHNR and CDR2 FQNEAQ (reference sequence). This CDR3 has 16 residues. In DNA form, the CDR3 reads TGTGCCAGCAGCTTAGGATTGGGGGCTATCCAAGAGACCCAGTACTTC. Translated, it gives CASSLGLGAIQETQYF. Full variable domain (outside the CDR3, taken from reference TRBV7-9 and TRBJ2-5): DTGVSQNPRHKITKRGQNVTFRCDPISEHNRLYWYRQTLGQGPEFLTYFQNEAQLEKSRLLSDRFSAERPKGSFSTLEIQRTEQGDSAMYLCASSLGLGAIQETQYFGPGTRLLVL.

The rearrangement links TRBV6-1 to TRBJ1-2; D is perhaps TRBD1 (5 bases). There are 13 residues in the CDR3. Germline V gene sequence: CDR1 MNHNS, CDR2 SASEGT. Trimming pared 8 bases from V and 3 bases from J, leaving 13 bases between. CDR3 bases: TGTGCCAGCGGTGTGGGGCTGGACTATGGCTACACCTTC. Translation gives CASGVGLDYGYTF.